These 3 T cell receptor beta chains share one sample of origin, sequenced in a study of PD-1 blockade in classical Hodgkin lymphoma. There was relapse after autologous stem cell transplantation in every patient, and there was variation in brentuximab vedotin exposure. The assay was immunoSEQ multiplex PCR, and TCRdb's table has in-frame clones only and misses some. Among 13,000 to 15,000 clones listed, 82% were seen once. Sequences were derived from peripheral blood mononuclear cells (PBMCs), sampled at baseline. The receptors originated from a human donor with classical Hodgkin lymphoma.

DNA for the CDR3: TGTGCCAGCAGCTTGGCGCTCTCCCGGCGAGAGACCCAGTACTTC. Its protein product is CASSLALSRRETQYF. The gene calls are TRBV5-5 and TRBJ2-5; D call uncertain. This CDR3 comprises 15 residues. V was cut by 0 bases and J by 4 bases, with 13 bases left in between. Per the germline V gene, CDR1 is SGHKS and CDR2 is YYEKEE (reference sequence).

The rearrangement joins TRBV27 to TRBJ1-1; 11 bases agree with TRBD1. V lost 5 bases and J lost 3; bases outside the gene matches: 8. Germline V CDR1 and CDR2: MNHEY, SMNVEV (reference sequence). The CDR3 length is 16 residues. The CDR3: CASSPRRTGGYTEAFF. The CDR3 DNA reads TGTGCCAGCAGTCCCCGCCGGACAGGGGGCTACACTGAAGCTTTCTTT.

The chain recombines TRBV11-1 with TRBJ1-1; D might be TRBD1 (5 bases). CDR1 and CDR2 (germline): SGHAT, FQDESV (reference sequence). Trimming stripped 1 base from V and 5 bases from J, with 11 bases between. This CDR3 spans 14 amino acids. The CDR3 coding sequence is TGTGCCAGCAGCTTAGTAGCCGGGGGAACTGAAGCTTTCTTT. It encodes CASSLVAGGTEAFF.